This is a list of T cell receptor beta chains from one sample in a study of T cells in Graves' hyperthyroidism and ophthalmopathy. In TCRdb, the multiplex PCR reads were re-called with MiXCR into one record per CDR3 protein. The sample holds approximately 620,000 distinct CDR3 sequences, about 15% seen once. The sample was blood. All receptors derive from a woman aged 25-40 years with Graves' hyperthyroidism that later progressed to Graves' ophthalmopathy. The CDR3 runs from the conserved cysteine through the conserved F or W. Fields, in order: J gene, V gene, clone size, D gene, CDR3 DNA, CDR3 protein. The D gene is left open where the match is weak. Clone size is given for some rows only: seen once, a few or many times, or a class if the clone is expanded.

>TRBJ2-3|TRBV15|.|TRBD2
TGTGCCACCAGCAGAGGGTGGGTCAGCGGGGCCACAGATACGCAGTATTTT
CATSRGWVSGATDTQYF
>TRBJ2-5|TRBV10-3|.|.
TGTGCCATCAGGGACAGTGAAGAGACCCAGTACTTC
CAIRDSEETQYF
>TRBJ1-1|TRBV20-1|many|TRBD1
TGCAGTGCCAGAGCCGGGACAGGGAACACTGAAGCTTTCTTT
CSARAGTGNTEAFF
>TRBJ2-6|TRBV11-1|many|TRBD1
TGTGCCAGCAGCCCCGGGACAGGGAACAACGTCCTGACTTTC
CASSPGTGNNVLTF
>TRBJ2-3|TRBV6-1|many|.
TGTGCCAGCAGTGAGGATCAAGATACGCAGTATTTT
CASSEDQDTQYF
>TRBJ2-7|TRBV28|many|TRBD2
TGTGCCAGCGGCCCGATCAAGCGGGAGGGCTCCTACGAGCAGTACTTC
CASGPIKREGSYEQYF
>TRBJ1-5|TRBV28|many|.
TGTGCCAGCAGTTTAAGGGGAAGTCAGCCCCAGCATTTT
CASSLRGSQPQHF
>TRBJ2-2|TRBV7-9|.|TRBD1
TGTGCCAGCCCTCCACCGGGACAGGGGGGAACCGGGGAGCTGTTTTTT
CASPPPGQGGTGELFF
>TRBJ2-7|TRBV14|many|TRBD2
TGTGCCAGCAGCCAAGATCCCGGACTAGCGCTCCATTACGAGCAGTACTTC
CASSQDPGLALHYEQYF
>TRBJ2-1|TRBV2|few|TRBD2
TGTGCCAGCAGTGGCGGTCTAGCGGGAGCAAATGAGCAGTTCTTC
CASSGGLAGANEQFF
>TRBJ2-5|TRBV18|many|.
TGTGCCAGCTCACGAAGTGGCGGACAGCAAGAGACCCAGTACTTC
CASSRSGGQQETQYF
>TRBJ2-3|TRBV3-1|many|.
TGTGCCAGCAGCCAAGGGGACGATACGCAGTATTTT
CASSQGDDTQYF
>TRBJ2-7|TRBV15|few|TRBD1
TGTGCCACCAGCGGCCTGACAGGGAAAATAGACGAGCAGTACTTC
CATSGLTGKIDEQYF
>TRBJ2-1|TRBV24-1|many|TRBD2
TGTGCCACCAGCCCGGGACTAGCGGGAACCTATGAGCAGTTCTTC
CATSPGLAGTYEQFF
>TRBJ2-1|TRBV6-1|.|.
TGTGCCACTTATGGGGGCGGAGGGAGCTCCTACAATGAGCAGTTCTTC
CATYGGGGSSYNEQFF
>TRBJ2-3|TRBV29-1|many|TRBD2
TGCAGCGTTGGAGGACTAGCGGGAGTAGATACGCAGTATTTT
CSVGGLAGVDTQYF
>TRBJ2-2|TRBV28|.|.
TGTGCCAGCAGTTTTCGGGACTTCACCGGGGAGCTGTTTTTT
CASSFRDFTGELFF
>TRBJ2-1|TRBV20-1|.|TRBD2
TGCAGTGCTAGAGAAAGGCTAGCGGGGAACCAGCTAGGGGATGAGCAGTTCTTC
CSARERLAGNQLGDEQFF
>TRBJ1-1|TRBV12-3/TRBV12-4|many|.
TGTGCCAGCAGTTTAGAGACCCTTCCACAACTGAACACTGAAGCTTTCTTT
CASSLETLPQLNTEAFF
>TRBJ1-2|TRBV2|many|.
TGTGCCAGCAGCCCCACGGGGCGCTACACCTTC
CASSPTGRYTF
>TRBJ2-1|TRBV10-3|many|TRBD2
TGTGCCATCACCGAGCGGGGCGGGAGCTCCTACAATGAGCAGTTCTTC
CAITERGGSSYNEQFF
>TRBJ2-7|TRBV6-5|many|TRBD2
TGTGCCAGCAGTTCTTGGGGTAGCGGGCCGGCCTACGAGCAGTACTTC
CASSSWGSGPAYEQYF
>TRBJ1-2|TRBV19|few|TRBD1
TGTGCCAGTAGTCCTCTAGGACAGGGGAGGGAGGACTATGGCTACACCTTC
CASSPLGQGREDYGYTF
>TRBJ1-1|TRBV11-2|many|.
TGTGCCAGCAGACGGGGACCGGCCACTGAAGCTTTCTTT
CASRRGPATEAFF
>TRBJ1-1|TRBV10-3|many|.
TGTGCCATCAGTGAGTCCCTCGACCCATCCGGGACGAACACTGAAGCTTTCTTT
CAISESLDPSGTNTEAFF
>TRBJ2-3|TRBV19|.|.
TGTGCCAGTAGTCCGGCGGGGCAAGGGGGCACAGATACGCAGTATTTT
CASSPAGQGGTDTQYF
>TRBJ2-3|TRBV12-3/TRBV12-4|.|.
TGTGCCAGCAGTACCCAAATCACAGATACGCAGTATTTT
CASSTQITDTQYF
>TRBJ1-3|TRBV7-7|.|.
TGTGCTAGCAGCTCTGGACGGGCGGGCGGAAACACCATATATTTT
CASSSGRAGGNTIYF
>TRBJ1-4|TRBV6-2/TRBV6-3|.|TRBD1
TGTGCCAGCAGTGACAGGGAAAATTGGTCAACTAATGAAAAACTGTTTTTT
CASSDRENWSTNEKLFF
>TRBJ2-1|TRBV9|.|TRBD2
TGTGCCAGCAGCGTAGTGGGACTAGCGGGAGGTTCAAGGTCCTACAATGAGCAGTTCTTC
CASSVVGLAGGSRSYNEQFF
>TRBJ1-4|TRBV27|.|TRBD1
TGTGCCAGCAGTTCTCGACAGGGAGCCTTGGAACTGTTTTTT
CASSSRQGALELFF
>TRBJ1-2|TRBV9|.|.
TGTGCCAGCAGCGTAGAGAACAGTTATGGCTACACCTTC
CASSVENSYGYTF
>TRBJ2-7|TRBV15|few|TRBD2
TGTGCCACCAGCAGAGGCGGGAGGGACTACGAGCAGTACTTC
CATSRGGRDYEQYF
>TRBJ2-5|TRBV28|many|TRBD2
TGTGCCAGCAGTGGGGAGGGAGTCCAAGAGACCCAGTACTTC
CASSGEGVQETQYF
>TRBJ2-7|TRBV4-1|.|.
TGCGCCAGCAGCCAAGCTGCAGGGAGGAGATACGAGCAGTACTTC
CASSQAAGRRYEQYF
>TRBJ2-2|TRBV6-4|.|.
TGTGCCAGCAGTGACTCGAGCAGGGGGAACACCGGGGAGCTGTTTTTT
CASSDSSRGNTGELFF
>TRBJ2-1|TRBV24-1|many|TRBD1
TGTGCCACCAGTGATTTGGTAGGGGACAGGGCCGCCTACAATGAGCAGTTCTTC
CATSDLVGDRAAYNEQFF
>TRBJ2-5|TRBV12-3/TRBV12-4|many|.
TGTGCCAGCGGACCACGCATATCCCTGATTGGGGTGCAAGAGACCCAGTACTTC
CASGPRISLIGVQETQYF
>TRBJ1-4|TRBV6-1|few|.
TGTGCCAGCAGCAGGGGTACTTCCCAAAAACTGTTTTTT
CASSRGTSQKLFF
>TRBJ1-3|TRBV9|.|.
TGTGCCAGCAGCGTAGGGGTTACTCTCTCTGGAAACACCATATATTTT
CASSVGVTLSGNTIYF
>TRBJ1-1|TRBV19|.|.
TGTGCCAGTAGTATAGGAGGGCAGGGACATCAAGCTTTCTTT
CASSIGGQGHQAFF
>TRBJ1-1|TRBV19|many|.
TGTGCCAGTAGTATAGACAGGACAGCCAGGACTGAAGCTTTCTTT
CASSIDRTARTEAFF
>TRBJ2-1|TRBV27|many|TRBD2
TGTGCCAGCAGCCCCCTAGCGGGAGTCAACAATGAGCAGTTCTTC
CASSPLAGVNNEQFF
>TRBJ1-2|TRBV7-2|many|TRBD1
TGTGCCAGCAGCTCGACAGGGTCCTATGGCTACACCTTC
CASSSTGSYGYTF
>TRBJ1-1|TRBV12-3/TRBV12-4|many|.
TGTGCCAGCACCATTGCCGGCATGGGGAACACTGAAGCTTTCTTT
CASTIAGMGNTEAFF
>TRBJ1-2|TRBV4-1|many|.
TGCGCCAGCAGCCAAGTCCCGGTCGCAGGCTACACCTTC
CASSQVPVAGYTF
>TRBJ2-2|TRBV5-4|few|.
TGTGCCAGCAGCCTAGGGCCAGGCCGGGTGGAGCTGTTTTTT
CASSLGPGRVELFF
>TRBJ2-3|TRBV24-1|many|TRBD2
TGTGCCACCATGGGGGGAGGAAAACTAGCGACCCCAGATACGCAGTATTTT
CATMGGGKLATPDTQYF
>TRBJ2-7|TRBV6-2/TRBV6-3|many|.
TGTGCCAGCAGCCCCGCGCGGCCGCGGCAGTACTTC
CASSPARPRQYF
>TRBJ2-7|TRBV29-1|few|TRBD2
TGCAGCGTGGCGACTAGCGGTTACGAGCAGTACTTC
CSVATSGYEQYF
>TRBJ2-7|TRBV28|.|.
TGTGCCAGCAGTCTATCGACAGGAGTAACCTACGAGCAGTACTTC
CASSLSTGVTYEQYF
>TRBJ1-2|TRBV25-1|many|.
TGTGCCACCATGCCGGCAGGGACCTATGGCTACACCTTC
CATMPAGTYGYTF
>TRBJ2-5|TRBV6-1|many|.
TGTGCCAGCAGTGAATGGCAACAGACCCAGTACTTC
CASSEWQQTQYF
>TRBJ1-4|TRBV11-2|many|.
TGTGCCAGCAGCCTCTCTATGGGGGGAGAAAAACTGTTTTTT
CASSLSMGGEKLFF
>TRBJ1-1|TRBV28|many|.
TGTGCCAGCAGTTTAATATACCGGGAAGCTTTCTTT
CASSLIYREAFF